This T cell receptor (beta chain) was observed in a study of T cell responses to AZD1222 COVID-19 vaccine. Study-level results: Most donors were white British and more were female, and clonal diversity was possibly underestimated. The peak T cell response came first, and repertoires were sampled only after it. The study found Spike-specific TCR breadth and depth rose after two AZD1222 doses. With dominance at 160-218 and 743-854, vaccine-associated CD4 TCRs spanned spike.

This CDR3 comprises 13 residues. The ends were cut back, 4 bases at V and 1 base at J, with 7 bases in the middle. Regarding this clone: Its antigen is not known.

Sequencing used immunoSEQ multiplex PCR; TCRdb keeps in-frame clones, though not all of them. The sample consists of about 140,000 clones, about nine tenths of them appearing once. This TCR derives from an adult in good health. The chain employs TRBV12-3 or TRBV12-4 and TRBJ2-5; no clear D gene. The sample in question was peripheral blood, obtained on day 0 of AZD1222 vaccination. The DNA of the CDR3 is TGTGCCAGCAGTTGGCAGATCCAAGAGACCCAGTACTTC. It codes for CASSWQIQETQYF.